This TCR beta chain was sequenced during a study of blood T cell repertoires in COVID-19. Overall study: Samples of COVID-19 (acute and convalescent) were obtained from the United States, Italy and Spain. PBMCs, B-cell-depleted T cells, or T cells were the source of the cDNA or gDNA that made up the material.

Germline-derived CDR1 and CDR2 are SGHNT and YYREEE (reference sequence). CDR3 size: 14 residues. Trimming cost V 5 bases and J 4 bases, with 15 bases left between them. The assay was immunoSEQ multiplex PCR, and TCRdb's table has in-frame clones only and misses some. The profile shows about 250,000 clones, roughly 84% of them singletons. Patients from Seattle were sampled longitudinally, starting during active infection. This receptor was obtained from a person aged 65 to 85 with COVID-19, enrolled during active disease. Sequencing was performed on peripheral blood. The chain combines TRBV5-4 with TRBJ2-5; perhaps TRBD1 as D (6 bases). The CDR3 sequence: CASSRATGTETQYF. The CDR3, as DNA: TGTGCCAGCAGTCGAGCGACAGGCACAGAGACCCAGTACTTC.